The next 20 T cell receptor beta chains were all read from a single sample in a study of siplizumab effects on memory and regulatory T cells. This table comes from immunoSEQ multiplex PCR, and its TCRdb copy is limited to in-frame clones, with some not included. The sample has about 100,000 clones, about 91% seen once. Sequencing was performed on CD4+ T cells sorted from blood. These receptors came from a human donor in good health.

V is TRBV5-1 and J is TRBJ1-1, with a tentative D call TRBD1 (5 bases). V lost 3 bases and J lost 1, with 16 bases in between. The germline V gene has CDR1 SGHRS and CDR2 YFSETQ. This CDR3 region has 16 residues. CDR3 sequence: CASSSGTTLWNTEAFF. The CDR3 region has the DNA TGCGCCAGCAGCTCGGGGACCACCCTTTGGAACACTGAAGCTTTCTTT.

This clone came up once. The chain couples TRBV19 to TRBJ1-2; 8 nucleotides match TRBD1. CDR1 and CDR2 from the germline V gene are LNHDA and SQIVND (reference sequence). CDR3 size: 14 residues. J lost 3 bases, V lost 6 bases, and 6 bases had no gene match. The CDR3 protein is CASSLLQGDYGYTF. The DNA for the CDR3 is TGTGCCAGTAGCCTACTACAGGGGGACTATGGCTACACCTTC.

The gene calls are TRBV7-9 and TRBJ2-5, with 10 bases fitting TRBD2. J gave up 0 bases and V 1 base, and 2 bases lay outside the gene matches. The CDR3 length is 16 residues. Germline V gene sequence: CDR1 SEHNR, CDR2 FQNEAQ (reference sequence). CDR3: CASSLGLAGDQETQYF. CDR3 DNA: TGTGCCAGCAGCTTAGGTCTAGCGGGGGACCAAGAGACCCAGTACTTC. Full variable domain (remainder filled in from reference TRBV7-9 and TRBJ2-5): DTGVSQNPRHKITKRGQNVTFRCDPISEHNRLYWYRQTLGQGPEFLTYFQNEAQLEKSRLLSDRFSAERPKGSFSTLEIQRTEQGDSAMYLCASSLGLAGDQETQYFGPGTRLLVL.

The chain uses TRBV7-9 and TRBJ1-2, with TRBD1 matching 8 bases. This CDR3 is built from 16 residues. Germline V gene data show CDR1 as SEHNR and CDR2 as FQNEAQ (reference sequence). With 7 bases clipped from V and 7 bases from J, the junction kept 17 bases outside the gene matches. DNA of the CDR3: TGTGCCAGCACCACTAGCCCAGGGGGCGCGATTGGTGGCTACACCTTC. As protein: CASTTSPGGAIGGYTF. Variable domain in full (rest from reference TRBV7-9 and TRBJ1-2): DTGVSQNPRHKITKRGQNVTFRCDPISEHNRLYWYRQTLGQGPEFLTYFQNEAQLEKSRLLSDRFSAERPKGSFSTLEIQRTEQGDSAMYLCASTTSPGGAIGGYTFGSGTRLTVV.

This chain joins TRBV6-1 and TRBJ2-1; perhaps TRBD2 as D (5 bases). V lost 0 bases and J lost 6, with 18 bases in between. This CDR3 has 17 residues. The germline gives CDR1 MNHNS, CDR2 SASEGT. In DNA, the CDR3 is TGTGCCAGCAGTGAAGCGCTTCCGAGGGATCCAGGCAATGAGCAGTTCTTC. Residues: CASSEALPRDPGNEQFF.

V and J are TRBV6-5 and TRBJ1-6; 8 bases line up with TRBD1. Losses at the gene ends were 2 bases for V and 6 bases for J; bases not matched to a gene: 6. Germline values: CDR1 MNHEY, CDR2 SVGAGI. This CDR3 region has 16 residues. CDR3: CASSYATGATNSPLHF. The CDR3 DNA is TGTGCCAGCAGTTACGCGACAGGGGCAACTAATTCACCCCTCCACTTT.

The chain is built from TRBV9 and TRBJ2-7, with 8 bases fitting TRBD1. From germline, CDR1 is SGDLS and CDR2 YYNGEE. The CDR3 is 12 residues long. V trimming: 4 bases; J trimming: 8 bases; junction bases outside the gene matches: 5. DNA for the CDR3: TGTGCCAGCAGCTCAACAGGGGGAAAGCAGTACTTC. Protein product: CASSSTGGKQYF.

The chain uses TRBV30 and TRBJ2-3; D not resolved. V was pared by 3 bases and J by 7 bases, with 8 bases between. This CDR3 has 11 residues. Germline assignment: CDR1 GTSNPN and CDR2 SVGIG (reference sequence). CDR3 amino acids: CAWSTSYTQYF. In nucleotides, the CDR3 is TGTGCCTGGAGCACGTCTTATACGCAGTATTTT.

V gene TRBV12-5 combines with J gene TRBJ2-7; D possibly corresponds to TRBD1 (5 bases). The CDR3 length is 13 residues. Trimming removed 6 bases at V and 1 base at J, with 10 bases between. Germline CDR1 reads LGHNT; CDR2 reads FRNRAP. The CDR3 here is CASGLTESYEQYF. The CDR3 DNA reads TGTGCTAGTGGGCTGACAGAGTCCTACGAGCAGTACTTC. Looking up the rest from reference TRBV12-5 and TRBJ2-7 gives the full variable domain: DARVTQTPRHKVTEMGQEVTMRCQPILGHNTVFWYRQTMMQGLELLAYFRNRAPLDDSGMPKDRFSAEMPDATLATLKIQPSEPRDSAVYFCASGLTESYEQYFGPGTRLTVT.

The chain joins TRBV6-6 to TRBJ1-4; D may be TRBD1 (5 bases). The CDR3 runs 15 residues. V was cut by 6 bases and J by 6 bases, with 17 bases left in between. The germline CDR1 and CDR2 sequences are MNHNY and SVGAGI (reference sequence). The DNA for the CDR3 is TGTGCCAGCAGCTACGGTCCGGGGGTTGATGAAAAACTGTTTTTT. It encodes CASSYGPGVDEKLFF.

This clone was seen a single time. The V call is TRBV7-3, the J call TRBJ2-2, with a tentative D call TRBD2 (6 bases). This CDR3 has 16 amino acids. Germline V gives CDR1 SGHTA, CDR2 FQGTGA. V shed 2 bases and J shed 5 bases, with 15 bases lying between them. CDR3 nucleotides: TGTGCCAGCAGCTTATCCCAGCTAGCGTATACCGGGGAGCTGTTTTTT. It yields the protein CASSLSQLAYTGELFF.

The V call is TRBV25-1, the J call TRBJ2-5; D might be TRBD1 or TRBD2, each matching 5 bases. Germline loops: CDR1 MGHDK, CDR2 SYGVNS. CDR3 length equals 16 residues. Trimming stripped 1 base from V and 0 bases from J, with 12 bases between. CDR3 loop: CASSELRQGDQETQYF. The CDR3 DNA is TGTGCCAGCAGTGAATTGCGCCAGGGAGACCAAGAGACCCAGTACTTC. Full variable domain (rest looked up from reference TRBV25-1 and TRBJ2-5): EADIYQTPRYLVIGTGKKITLECSQTMGHDKMYWYQQDPGMELHLIHYSYGVNSTEKGDLSSESTVSRIRTEHFPLTLESARPSHTSQYLCASSELRQGDQETQYFGPGTRLLVL.

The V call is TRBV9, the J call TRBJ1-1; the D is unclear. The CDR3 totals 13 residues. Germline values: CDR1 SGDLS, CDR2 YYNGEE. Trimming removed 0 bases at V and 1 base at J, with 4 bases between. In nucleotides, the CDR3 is TGTGCCAGCAGCGTAGCTCCGAACACTGAAGCTTTCTTT. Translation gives CASSVAPNTEAFF.

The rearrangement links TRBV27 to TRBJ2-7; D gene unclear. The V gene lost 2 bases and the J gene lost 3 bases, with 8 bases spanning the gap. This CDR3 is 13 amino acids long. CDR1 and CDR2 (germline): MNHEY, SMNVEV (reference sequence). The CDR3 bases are TGTGCCAGCAGTTTAGGCCACCTCTACGAGCAGTACTTC. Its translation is CASSLGHLYEQYF.

This CDR3 reads CASSLTVHTGELFF. The CDR3, as DNA: TGTGCCAGCAGCCTGACAGTTCACACCGGGGAGCTGTTTTTT. The chain combines TRBV5-6 with TRBJ2-2; possibly TRBD1 for D (5 bases). V was trimmed by 4 bases and J by 3 bases, leaving 10 bases between them. The CDR3 consists of 14 residues. CDR1 is SGHDT, CDR2 YYEEEE, per germline.

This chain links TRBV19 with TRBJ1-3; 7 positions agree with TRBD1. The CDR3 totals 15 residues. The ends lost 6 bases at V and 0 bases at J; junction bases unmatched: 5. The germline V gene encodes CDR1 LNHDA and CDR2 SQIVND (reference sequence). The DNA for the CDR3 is TGTGCCAGTAGCCGACAGGGCGACTCTGGAAACACCATATATTTT. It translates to CASSRQGDSGNTIYF.

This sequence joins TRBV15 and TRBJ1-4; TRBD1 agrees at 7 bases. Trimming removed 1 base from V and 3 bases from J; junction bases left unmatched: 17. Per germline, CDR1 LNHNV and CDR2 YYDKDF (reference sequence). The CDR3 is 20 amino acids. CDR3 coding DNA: TGTGCCACCAGCAGAGTCCGTTTGACAGCGACCGGGACAGCTAATGAAAAACTGTTTTTT. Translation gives CATSRVRLTATGTANEKLFF. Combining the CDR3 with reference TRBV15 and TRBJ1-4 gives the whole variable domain DAMVIQNPRYQVTQFGKPVTLSCSQTLNHNVMYWYQQKSSQAPKLLFHYYDKDFNNEADTPDNFQSRRPNTSFCFLDIRSPGLGDTAMYLCATSRVRLTATGTANEKLFFGSGTQLSVL.

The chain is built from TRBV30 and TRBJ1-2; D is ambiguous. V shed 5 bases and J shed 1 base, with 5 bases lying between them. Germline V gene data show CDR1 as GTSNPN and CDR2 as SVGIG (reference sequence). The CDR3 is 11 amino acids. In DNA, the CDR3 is TGTGCCTGGTCCGATAACTATGGCTACACCTTC. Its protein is CAWSDNYGYTF. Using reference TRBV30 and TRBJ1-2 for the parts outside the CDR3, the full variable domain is SQTIHQWPATLVQPVGSPLSLECTVEGTSNPNLYWYRQAAGRGLQLLFYSVGIGQISSEVPQNLSASRPQDRQFILSSKKLLLSDSGFYLCAWSDNYGYTFGSGTRLTVV.

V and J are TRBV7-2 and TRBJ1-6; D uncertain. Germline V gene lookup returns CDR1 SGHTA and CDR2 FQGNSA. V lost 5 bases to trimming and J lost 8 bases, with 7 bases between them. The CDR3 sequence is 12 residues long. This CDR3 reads CASSPQHSPLHF. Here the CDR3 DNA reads TGTGCCAGCAGCCCTCAGCATTCACCCCTCCACTTT. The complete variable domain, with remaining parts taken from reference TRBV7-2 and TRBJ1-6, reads GAGVSQSPSNKVTEKGKDVELRCDPISGHTALYWYRQSLGQGLEFLIYFQGNSAPDKSGLPSDRFSAERTGGSVSTLTIQRTQQEDSAVYLCASSPQHSPLHFGNGTRLTVT.

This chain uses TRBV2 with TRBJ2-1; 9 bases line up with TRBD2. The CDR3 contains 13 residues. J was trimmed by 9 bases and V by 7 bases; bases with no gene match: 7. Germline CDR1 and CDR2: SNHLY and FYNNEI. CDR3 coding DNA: TGTGCCAGCAATAGCGGGGGTTTTAGTGAGCAGTTCTTC. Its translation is CASNSGGFSEQFF.